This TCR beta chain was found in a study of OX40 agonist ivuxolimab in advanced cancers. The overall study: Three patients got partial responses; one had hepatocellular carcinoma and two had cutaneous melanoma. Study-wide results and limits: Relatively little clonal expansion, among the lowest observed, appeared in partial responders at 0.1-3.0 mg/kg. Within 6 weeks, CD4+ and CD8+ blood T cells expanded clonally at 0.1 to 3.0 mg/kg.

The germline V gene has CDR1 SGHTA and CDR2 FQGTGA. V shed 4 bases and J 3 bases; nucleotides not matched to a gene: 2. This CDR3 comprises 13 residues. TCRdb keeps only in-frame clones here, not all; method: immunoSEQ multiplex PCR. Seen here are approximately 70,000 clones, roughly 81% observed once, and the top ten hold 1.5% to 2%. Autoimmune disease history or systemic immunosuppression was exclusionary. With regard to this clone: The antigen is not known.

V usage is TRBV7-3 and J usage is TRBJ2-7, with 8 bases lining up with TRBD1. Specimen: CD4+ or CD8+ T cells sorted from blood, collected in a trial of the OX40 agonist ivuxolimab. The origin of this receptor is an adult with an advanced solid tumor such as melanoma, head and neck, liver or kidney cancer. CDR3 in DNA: TGTGCCAGCAGCTCGACAGGGGACTACGAGCAGTACTTC. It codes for CASSSTGDYEQYF.